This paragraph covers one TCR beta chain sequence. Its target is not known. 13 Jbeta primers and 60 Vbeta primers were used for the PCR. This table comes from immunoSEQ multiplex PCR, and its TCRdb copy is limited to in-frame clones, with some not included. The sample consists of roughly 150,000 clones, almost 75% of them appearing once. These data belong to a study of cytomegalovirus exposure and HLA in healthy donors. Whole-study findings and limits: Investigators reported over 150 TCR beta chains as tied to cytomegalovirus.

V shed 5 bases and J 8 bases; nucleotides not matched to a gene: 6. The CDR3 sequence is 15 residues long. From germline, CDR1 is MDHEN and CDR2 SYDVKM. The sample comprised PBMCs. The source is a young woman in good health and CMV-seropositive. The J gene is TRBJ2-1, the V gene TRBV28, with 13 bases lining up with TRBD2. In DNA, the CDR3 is TGTGCCAGCAGTATAACTAGCGGGGGGGCCGATGAGCAGTTCTTC. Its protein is CASSITSGGADEQFF.